This TCR beta chain was sequenced during a study of CD8 T cells in Susac syndrome. RNA, at about 0.45 to 1 ug, was reverse transcribed with random hexamers. TCR beta CDR3 was amplified by immunoSEQ multiplex PCR. This amplification extended across 54 Vbeta and 13 Jbeta segments. TCRdb re-called the immunoSEQ multiplex PCR reads with MiXCR, one entry per CDR3 protein. The data show around 200,000 distinct CDR3 sequences, with roughly 94% seen just once and approximately 0.099% held by the top ten. The authors carried out high-throughput sequencing of TCR beta. They applied it to CD8+ and CD4+ T cells obtained from blood. Worth noting for this clonotype: Its antigen is not known.

Germline trimming cut 2 bases from V and 2 bases from J; bases unmatched to any gene: 5. Germline V gene sequence: CDR1 KGHSH, CDR2 LQKENI. This CDR3 contains 15 residues. Findings and caveats of the study: The study recognized that the number of individuals in its TCR sequencing and HLA analysis was relatively small.

Sequenced: CD4+ T cells from PBMCs. The rearrangement uses TRBV18 and TRBJ2-7; 8 bases agree with TRBD2. The source of this sequence is a human donor with Susac syndrome. CDR3 region: CASSPSGSFAYEQYF. CDR3 DNA: TGTGCCAGCTCACCAAGCGGGAGTTTCGCCTACGAGCAGTACTTC. Based on the CDR3 plus reference TRBV18 and TRBJ2-7, the full variable domain is NAGVMQNPRHLVRRRGQEARLRCSPMKGHSHVYWYRQLPEEGLKFMVYLQKENIIDESGMPKERFSAEFPKEGPSILRIQQVVRGDSAAYFCASSPSGSFAYEQYFGPGTRLTVT.